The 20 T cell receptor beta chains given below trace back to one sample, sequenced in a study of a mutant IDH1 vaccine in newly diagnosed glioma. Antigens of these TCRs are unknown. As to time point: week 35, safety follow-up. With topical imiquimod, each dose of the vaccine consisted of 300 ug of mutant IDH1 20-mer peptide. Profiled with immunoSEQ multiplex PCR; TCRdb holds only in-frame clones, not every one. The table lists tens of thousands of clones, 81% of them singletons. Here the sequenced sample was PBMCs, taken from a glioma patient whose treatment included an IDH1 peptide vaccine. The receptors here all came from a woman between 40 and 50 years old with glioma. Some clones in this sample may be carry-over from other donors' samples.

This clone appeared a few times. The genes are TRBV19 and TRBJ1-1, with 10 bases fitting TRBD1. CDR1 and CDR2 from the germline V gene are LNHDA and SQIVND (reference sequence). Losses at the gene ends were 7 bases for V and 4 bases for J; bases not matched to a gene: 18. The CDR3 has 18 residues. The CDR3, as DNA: TGTGCCAGTAACACGGCCGGGACAGGGGAATTTGGGAGCACTGAAGCTTTCTTT. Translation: CASNTAGTGEFGSTEAFF. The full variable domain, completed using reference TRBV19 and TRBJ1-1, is DGGITQSPKYLFRKEGQNVTLSCEQNLNHDAMYWYRQDPGQGLRLIYYSQIVNDFQKGDIAEGYSVSREKKESFPLTVTSAQKNPTAFYLCASNTAGTGEFGSTEAFFGQGTRLTVV.

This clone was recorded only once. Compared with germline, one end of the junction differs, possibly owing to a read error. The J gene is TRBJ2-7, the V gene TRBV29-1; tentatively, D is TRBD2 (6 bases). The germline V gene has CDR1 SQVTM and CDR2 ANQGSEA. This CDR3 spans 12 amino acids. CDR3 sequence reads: CSVGTSSHEQYF. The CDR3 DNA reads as TGCAGCGTAGGGACTTCCTCCCACGAGCAGTACTTC.

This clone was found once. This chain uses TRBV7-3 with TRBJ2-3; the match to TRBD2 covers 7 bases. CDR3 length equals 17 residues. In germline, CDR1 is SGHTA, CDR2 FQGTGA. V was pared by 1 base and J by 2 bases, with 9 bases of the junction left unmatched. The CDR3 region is CASSLKAGEGATDTQYF. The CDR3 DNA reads TGTGCCAGCAGCTTAAAGGCGGGAGAAGGGGCCACAGATACGCAGTATTTT.

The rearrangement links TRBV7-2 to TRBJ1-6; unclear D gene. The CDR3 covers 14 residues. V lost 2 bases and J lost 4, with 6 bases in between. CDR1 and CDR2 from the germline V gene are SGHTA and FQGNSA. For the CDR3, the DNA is TGTGCCAGCAGCTTAAAAGAATATAATTCACCCCTCCACTTT. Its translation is CASSLKEYNSPLHF.

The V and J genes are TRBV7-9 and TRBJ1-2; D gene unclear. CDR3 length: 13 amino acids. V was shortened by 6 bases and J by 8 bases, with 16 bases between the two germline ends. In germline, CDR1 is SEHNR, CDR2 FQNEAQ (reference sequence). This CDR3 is CASSFPGVEGYTF. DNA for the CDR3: TGTGCCAGCAGTTTCCCAGGTGTGGAGGGCTACACCTTC.

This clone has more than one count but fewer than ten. CDR3 nucleotide sequence: TGTGCCAGCAGCTTATGGGGGAAAGATACGCAGTATTTT. Its protein product is CASSLWGKDTQYF. V and J are TRBV7-3 and TRBJ2-3; D is possibly TRBD1 or TRBD2 (5 bases each). Germline CDR1 reads SGHTA; CDR2 reads FQGTGA. This CDR3 is 13 amino acids long. Trimming shortened V by 2 bases and J by 5 bases, and 8 bases separated the two germline ends.

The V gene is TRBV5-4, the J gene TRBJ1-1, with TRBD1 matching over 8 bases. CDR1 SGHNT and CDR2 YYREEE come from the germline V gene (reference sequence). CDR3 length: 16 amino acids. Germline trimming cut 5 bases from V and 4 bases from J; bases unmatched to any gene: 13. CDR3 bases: TGTGCCAGCAGTCCCACAGGGGGGATCCAGAGCACTGAAGCTTTCTTT. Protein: CASSPTGGIQSTEAFF.

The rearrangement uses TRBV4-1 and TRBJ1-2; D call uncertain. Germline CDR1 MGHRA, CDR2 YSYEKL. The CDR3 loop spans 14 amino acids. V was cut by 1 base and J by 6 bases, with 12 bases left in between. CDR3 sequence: CASSQGSGGDGYTF. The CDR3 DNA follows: TGCGCCAGCAGCCAAGGTTCAGGTGGCGATGGCTACACCTTC.

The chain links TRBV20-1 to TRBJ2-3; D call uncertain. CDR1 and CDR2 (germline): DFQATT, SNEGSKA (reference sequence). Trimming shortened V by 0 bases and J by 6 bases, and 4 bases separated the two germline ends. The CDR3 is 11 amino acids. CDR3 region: CSAREQDTQYF. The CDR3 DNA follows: TGCAGTGCTAGAGAACAGGATACGCAGTATTTT.

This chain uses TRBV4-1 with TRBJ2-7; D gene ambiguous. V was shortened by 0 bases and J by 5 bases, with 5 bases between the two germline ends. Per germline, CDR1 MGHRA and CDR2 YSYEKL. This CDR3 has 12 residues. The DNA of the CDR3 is TGCGCCAGCAGCCAAGATGGGAACGAGCAGTACTTC. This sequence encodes CASSQDGNEQYF.

CDR3 bases: TGCGCCAGCAGCGGCAGTTCCTACGAGCAGTACTTC. This encodes CASSGSSYEQYF. The rearrangement links TRBV5-1 to TRBJ2-7; D remains unclear. CDR3 size: 12 residues. The V and J ends lost 4 bases and 1 base respectively, with 6 bases between them. Germline values: CDR1 SGHRS, CDR2 YFSETQ.

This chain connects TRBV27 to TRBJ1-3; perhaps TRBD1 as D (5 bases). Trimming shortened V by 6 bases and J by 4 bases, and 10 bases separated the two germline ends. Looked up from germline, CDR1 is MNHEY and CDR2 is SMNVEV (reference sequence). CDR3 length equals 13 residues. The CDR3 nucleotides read TGTGCCAGCAGAAGGGGCGTGGGAAACACCATATATTTT. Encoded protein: CASRRGVGNTIYF.

The CDR3 DNA is TGTGCCAGCAGCTTAGCGCTCTTGGAGCAGTACTTC. Encoded protein: CASSLALLEQYF. This chain uses TRBV7-2 with TRBJ2-7; D is unresolved. CDR3 size: 12 residues. The V end was cut by 0 bases, the J end by 7 bases, with 7 bases between. Looked up from germline, CDR1 is SGHTA and CDR2 is FQGNSA.

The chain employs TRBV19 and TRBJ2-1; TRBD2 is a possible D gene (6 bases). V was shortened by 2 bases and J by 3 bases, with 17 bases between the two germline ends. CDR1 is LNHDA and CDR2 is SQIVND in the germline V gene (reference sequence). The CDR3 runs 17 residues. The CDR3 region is CASSIPPGREDYNEQFF. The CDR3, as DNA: TGTGCCAGTAGTATACCCCCGGGGCGGGAAGACTACAATGAGCAGTTCTTC. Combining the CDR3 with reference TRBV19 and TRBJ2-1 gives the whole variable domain DGGITQSPKYLFRKEGQNVTLSCEQNLNHDAMYWYRQDPGQGLRLIYYSQIVNDFQKGDIAEGYSVSREKKESFPLTVTSAQKNPTAFYLCASSIPPGREDYNEQFFGPGTRLTVL.

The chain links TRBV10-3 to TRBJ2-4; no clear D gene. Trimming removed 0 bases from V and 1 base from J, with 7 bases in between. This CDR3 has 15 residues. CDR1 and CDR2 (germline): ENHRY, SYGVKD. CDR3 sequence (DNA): TGTGCCATCAGTGAGTCGGTTGAGGCCAAAAACATTCAGTACTTC. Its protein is CAISESVEAKNIQYF.

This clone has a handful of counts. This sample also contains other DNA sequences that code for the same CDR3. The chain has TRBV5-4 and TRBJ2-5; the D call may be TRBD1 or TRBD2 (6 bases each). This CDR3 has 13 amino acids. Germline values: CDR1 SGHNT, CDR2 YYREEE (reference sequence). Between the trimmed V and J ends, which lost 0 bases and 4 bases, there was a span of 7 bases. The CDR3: CASSLGGAETQYF. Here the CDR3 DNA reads TGTGCCAGCAGCTTGGGGGGGGCAGAGACCCAGTACTTC.

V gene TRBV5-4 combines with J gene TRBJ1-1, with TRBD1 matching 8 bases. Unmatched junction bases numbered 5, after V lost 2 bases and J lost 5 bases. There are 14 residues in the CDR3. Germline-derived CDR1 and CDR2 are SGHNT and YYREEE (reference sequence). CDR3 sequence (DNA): TGTGCCAGCAGCTTAGGACAGGGAGGGACTGAAGCTTTCTTT. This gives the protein CASSLGQGGTEAFF.

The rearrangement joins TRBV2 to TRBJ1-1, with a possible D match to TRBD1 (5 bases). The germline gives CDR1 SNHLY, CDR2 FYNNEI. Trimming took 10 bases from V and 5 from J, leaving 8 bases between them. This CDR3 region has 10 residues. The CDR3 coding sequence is TGTGCCACCGAGGGGACTGAAGCTTTCTTT. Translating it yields CATEGTEAFF.

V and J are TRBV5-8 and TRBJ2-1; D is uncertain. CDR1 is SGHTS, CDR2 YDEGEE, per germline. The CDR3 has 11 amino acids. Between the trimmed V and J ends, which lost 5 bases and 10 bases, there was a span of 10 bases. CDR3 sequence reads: CASRTQTEQFF. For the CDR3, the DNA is TGTGCCAGCAGGACTCAGACGGAGCAGTTCTTC.

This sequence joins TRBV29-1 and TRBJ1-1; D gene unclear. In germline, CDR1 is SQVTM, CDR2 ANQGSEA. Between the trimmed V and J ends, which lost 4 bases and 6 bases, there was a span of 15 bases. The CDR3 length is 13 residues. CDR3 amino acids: CSVVDKGGAEAFF. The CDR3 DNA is TGCAGCGTTGTCGACAAAGGAGGCGCTGAAGCTTTCTTT.